This is a list of T cell receptor beta chains from one sample in a study of molecular identifiers for immune sequencing clone quantification. TCRdb re-analysed the PCR reads in MiXCR, keeping a single row per CDR3 protein. In the table there are over 550,000 distinct CDR3 sequences, over 25% of which are singletons. Sequenced material: naive CD8+ T cells from blood, with Jurkat cell RNA spiked in. These receptor sequences come from a human donor in good health. Some libraries in this study had Jurkat cell RNA spiked in. Both conserved end residues are part of each CDR3. The D gene is left open where the match is weak. Size tells how often a clone was seen (once, few, many) or the class of an expanded clone, and some rows leave it out.

j_gene,v_gene,d_gene,abundance,CDR3nt,CDR3aa
TRBJ2-7,TRBV6-5,NA,many,TGTGCCAGCAGTGAAACCGGGACACCGTACTACGAGCAGTACTTC,CASSETGTPYYEQYF
TRBJ2-3,TRBV15,TRBD2,NA,TGTGCCACCAGCACTCTAGCGGGAGTGGGGGATACGCAGTATTTT,CATSTLAGVGDTQYF
TRBJ1-1,TRBV7-7,NA,many,TGTGCCAGCTCACCACCGACAGATATGAACACTGAAGCTTTCTTT,CASSPPTDMNTEAFF
TRBJ2-1,TRBV4-2,NA,NA,TGTGCCAGCAGCCAAGATACCCTCTACAATGAGCAGTTCTTC,CASSQDTLYNEQFF
TRBJ1-2,TRBV6-5,TRBD1,many,TGTGCCAGCAGTTACGGGGATCAGACAGGGTACGACTATGGCTACACCTTC,CASSYGDQTGYDYGYTF
TRBJ1-5,TRBV19,NA,few,TGTGCCAGTAGTATGGCCTCACGGGGCGGCAATCAGCCCCAGCATTTT,CASSMASRGGNQPQHF
TRBJ2-3,TRBV25-1,NA,NA,TGTGCCAGCAGTGAATGGGGGGATAGCACAGATACGCAGTATTTT,CASSEWGDSTDTQYF
TRBJ2-7,TRBV28,TRBD2,NA,TGTGGCAGCAGTTTACCCCGCCTAGCGGGAGTGAGTGAGCAGTACTTC,CGSSLPRLAGVSEQYF
TRBJ2-3,TRBV28,TRBD2,many,TGTGCCAGCAGTCCCCTAGCGGTTACAGATACGCAGTATTTT,CASSPLAVTDTQYF
TRBJ2-5,TRBV10-3,TRBD1,NA,TGTGCCATCAGTGAAATTGGGGGACAGATCCAAGAGACCCAGTACTTC,CAISEIGGQIQETQYF
TRBJ2-1,TRBV7-9,NA,NA,TGTGCCAGCAGCTTAGGGGGGGAAGGACCCCTCTACAATGAGCAGTTCTTC,CASSLGGEGPLYNEQFF
TRBJ2-3,TRBV27,NA,few,TGTGCCAGCAGCCCAGAAATCAGGACAGCTAACACAGATACGCAGTATTTT,CASSPEIRTANTDTQYF